The present T cell receptor (beta chain) was sequenced within a study of T cells expressing NK-cell markers. About the study: Investigators obtained TCR beta repertoires from sorted CD3+CD56+NKG2C+, CD3+CD56+NKG2C- and CD3+CD56-NKG2C+ T cells. Serological testing identified seven of the eight sequenced donors as HCMV-seropositive and one as seronegative.

Per germline, CDR1 SQVTM and CDR2 ANQGSEA. The CDR3 has 12 amino acids. With regard to this clonotype: Its target is unknown.

Study observations and caveats: The contribution of dominant NKG2C+ clonotypes to CD8+ T cells in a handful of donors was about 1.0-7.5%.

TCRdb reprocessed the 5' RACE reads, with one entry per CDR3 protein and no DNA. The sample table sets out under 500,000 distinct CDR3 sequences. The V and J genes are TRBV29-1 and TRBJ2-5; with no DNA, the TCRdb D assignment of TRBD1 cannot be verified. The material sequenced was blood T cells: a sorted CD56 or NKG2C T cell subset, CD4+ or CD8+ T cells, or bulk PBMC T cells (not recorded which). This clonotype was obtained from a woman aged 18-70 years in good health. CDR3 region: CSAAWGKETQYF. Complete variable domain (other parts from reference TRBV29-1 and TRBJ2-5): SAVISQKPSRDICQRGTSLTIQCQVDSQVTMMFWYRQQPGQSLTLIATANQGSEATYESGFVIDKFPISRPNLTFSTLTVSNMSPEDSSIYLCSAAWGKETQYFGPGTRLLVL.